This passage covers 4 T cell receptor beta chains from one sample sequenced in a study of blood T cell repertoires in COVID-19. TCRdb's table, derived via immunoSEQ multiplex PCR, lists solely in-frame clones and lacks some. The table has approximately 220,000 clones, roughly 90% seen once; the top ten hold less than 4.5%. The sample was PBMCs or T cells enriched from blood (not recorded which). The receptors were sampled from a woman in her twenties or thirties with acute COVID-19.

The V call is TRBV3-1 (or the pseudogene TRBV3-2), the J call TRBJ2-7; TRBD1 agrees at 8 bases. Germline CDR1 is LGHDT and CDR2 is YNNKEL (reference sequence). CDR3 length equals 16 residues. V dropped 0 bases and J dropped 0; count of bases not matched to a gene: 4. CDR3 coding DNA: TGTGCCAGCAGCCAAGAGGGACAGGCGATCTCCTACGAGCAGTACTTC. Its protein product is CASSQEGQAISYEQYF.

As concerns this clone: At the DNA level, this CDR3 is encoded by other sequences in the same sample as well. The chain has TRBV29-1 and TRBJ1-2; 11 bases match TRBD1. The CDR3 spans 13 residues. V trimming: 6 bases; J trimming: 1 base; junction bases outside the gene matches: 1. The germline gives CDR1 SQVTM, CDR2 ANQGSEA. The CDR3 here is CSVGTGGNYGYTF. For the CDR3, the DNA is TGCAGCGTAGGGACAGGGGGTAACTATGGCTACACCTTC.

The CDR3 is CAGLGGGDNEQFF. CDR3 nucleotide sequence: TGTGCCGGCCTTGGCGGGGGGGACAATGAGCAGTTCTTC. The gene calls are TRBV12-3 or TRBV12-4 and TRBJ2-1; 9 bases align to TRBD2. Germline trimming cut 11 bases from V and 5 bases from J; bases unmatched to any gene: 7. The CDR3 sequence is 13 residues long.

The chain has TRBV28 and TRBJ1-4; D perhaps matches TRBD1 (5 bases). The germline V gene has CDR1 MDHEN and CDR2 SYDVKM. Trimming stripped 4 bases from V and 14 bases from J, with 20 bases between. The CDR3 totals 14 residues. CDR3 region: CASSSGGTGAFLFF. The CDR3, as DNA: TGTGCCAGCAGTTCCGGGGGAACCGGGGCCTTTCTGTTTTTT.